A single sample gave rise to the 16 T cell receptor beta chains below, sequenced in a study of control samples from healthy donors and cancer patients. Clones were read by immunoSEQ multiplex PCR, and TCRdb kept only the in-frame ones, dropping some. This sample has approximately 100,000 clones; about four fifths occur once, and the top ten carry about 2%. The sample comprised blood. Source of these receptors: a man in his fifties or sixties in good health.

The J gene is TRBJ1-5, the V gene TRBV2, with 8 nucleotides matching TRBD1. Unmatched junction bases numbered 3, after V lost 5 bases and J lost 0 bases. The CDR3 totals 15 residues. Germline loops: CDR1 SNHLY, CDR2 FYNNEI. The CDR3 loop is CASSRTGYSNQPQHF. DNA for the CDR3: TGTGCCAGCAGTAGGACAGGGTATAGCAATCAGCCCCAGCATTTT.

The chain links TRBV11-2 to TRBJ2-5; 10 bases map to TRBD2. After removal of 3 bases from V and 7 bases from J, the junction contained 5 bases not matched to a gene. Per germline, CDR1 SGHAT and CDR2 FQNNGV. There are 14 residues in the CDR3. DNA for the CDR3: TGTGCCAGCAGCTTTAAGCAGCGGGAGGGGACCCAGTACTTC. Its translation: CASSFKQREGTQYF.

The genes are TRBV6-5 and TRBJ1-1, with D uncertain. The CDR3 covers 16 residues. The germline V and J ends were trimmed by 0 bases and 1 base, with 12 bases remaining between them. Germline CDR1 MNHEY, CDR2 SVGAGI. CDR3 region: CASSYSFFARNTEAFF. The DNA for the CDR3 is TGTGCCAGCAGTTACTCTTTTTTCGCCCGGAACACTGAAGCTTTCTTT.

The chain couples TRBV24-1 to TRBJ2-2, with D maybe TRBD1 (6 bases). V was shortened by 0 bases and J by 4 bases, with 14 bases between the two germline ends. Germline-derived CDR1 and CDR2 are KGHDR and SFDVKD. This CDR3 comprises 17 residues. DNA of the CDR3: TGTGCCACCAGTGATTTGGAGGCAGGGGTTGGCACCGGGGAGCTGTTTTTT. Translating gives CATSDLEAGVGTGELFF.

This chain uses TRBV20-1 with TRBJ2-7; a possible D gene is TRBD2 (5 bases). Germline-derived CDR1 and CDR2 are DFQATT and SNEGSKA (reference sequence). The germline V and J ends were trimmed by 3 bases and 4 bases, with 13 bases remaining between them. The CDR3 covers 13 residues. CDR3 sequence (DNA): TGCAGTGCTAGTGGTCGCGGGTTATACGAGCAGTACTTC. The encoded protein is CSASGRGLYEQYF.

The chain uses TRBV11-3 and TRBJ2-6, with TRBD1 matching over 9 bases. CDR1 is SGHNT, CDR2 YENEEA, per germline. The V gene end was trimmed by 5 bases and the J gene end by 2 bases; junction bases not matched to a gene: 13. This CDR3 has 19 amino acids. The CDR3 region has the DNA TGTGCCAGCAGCCAAGGGACCTTACAGGGGGCCACTGGGGCCAACGTCCTGACTTTC. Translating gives CASSQGTLQGATGANVLTF.

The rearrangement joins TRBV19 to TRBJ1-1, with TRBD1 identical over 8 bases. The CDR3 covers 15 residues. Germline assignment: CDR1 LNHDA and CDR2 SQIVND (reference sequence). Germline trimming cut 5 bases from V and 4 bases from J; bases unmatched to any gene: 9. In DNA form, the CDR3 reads TGTGCCAGTAGTGACCAGGGGGCTTGGGGCACTGAAGCTTTCTTT. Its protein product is CASSDQGAWGTEAFF.

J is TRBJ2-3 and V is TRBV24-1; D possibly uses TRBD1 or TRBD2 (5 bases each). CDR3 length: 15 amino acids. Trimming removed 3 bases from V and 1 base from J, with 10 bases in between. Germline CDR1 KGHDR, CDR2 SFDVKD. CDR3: CATSDRGEGTDTQYF. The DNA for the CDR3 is TGTGCCACCAGTGATCGAGGGGAAGGCACAGATACGCAGTATTTT.

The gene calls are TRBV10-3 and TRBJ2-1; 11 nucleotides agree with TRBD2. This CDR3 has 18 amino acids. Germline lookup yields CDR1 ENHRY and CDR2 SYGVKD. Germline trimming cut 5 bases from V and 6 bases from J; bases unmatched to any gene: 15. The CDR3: CAISPNLILAGVTNEQFF. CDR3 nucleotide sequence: TGTGCCATCAGTCCTAACCTGATACTAGCGGGAGTTACCAATGAGCAGTTCTTC.

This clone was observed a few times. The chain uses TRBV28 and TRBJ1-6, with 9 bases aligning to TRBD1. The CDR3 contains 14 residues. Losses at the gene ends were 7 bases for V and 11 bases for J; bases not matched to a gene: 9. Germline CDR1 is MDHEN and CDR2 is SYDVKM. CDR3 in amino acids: CASTTGTGSTPLHF. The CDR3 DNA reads TGTGCCAGCACTACCGGGACAGGGAGTACACCCCTCCACTTT. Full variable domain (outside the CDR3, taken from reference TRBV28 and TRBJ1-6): DVKVTQSSRYLVKRTGEKVFLECVQDMDHENMFWYRQDPGLGLRLIYFSYDVKMKEKGDIPEGYSVSREKKERFSLILESASTNQTSMYLCASTTGTGSTPLHFGNGTRLTVT.

The CDR3 DNA follows: TGCGCCAGCAGCCTGCAGGGGACGGAGCCCCAGCATTTT. This sequence encodes CASSLQGTEPQHF. The chain employs TRBV5-1 and TRBJ1-5, with TRBD1 as a possible D gene (6 bases). This CDR3 region has 13 residues. V lost 4 bases and J 8 bases, leaving 13 bases between the germline ends. CDR1 is SGHRS, CDR2 YFSETQ, per germline. The full variable domain, its missing parts supplied by reference TRBV5-1 and TRBJ1-5, is KAGVTQTPRYLIKTRGQQVTLSCSPISGHRSVSWYQQTPGQGLQFLFEYFSETQRNKGNFPGRFSGRQFSNSRSEMNVSTLELGDSALYLCASSLQGTEPQHFGDGTRLSIL.

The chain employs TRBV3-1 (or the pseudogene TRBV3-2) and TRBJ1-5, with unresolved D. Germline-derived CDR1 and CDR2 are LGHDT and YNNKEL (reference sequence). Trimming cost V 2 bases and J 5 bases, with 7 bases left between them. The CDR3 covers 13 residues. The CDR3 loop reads CASSQWVDQPQHF. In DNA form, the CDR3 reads TGTGCCAGCAGCCAATGGGTGGATCAGCCCCAGCATTTT.

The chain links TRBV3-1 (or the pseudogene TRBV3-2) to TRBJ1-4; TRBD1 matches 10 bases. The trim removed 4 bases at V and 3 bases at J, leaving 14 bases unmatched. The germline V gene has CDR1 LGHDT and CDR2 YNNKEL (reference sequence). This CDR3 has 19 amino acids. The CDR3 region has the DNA TGTGCCAGCAGCCCAACCGGGACAGGGGTTTATGGCGCTAATGAAAAACTGTTTTTT. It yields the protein CASSPTGTGVYGANEKLFF.

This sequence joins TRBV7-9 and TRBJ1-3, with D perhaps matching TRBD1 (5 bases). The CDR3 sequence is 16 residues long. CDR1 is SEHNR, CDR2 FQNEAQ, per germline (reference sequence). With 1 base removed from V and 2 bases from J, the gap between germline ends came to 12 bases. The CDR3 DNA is TGTGCCAGCAGCTTAGGAACCTGGGGGGCTGGAAACACCATATATTTT. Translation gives CASSLGTWGAGNTIYF.

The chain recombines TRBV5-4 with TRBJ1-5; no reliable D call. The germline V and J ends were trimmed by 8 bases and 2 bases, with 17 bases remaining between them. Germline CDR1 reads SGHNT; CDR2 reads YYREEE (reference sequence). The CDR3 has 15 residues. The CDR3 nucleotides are TGTGCCAGTCTGAGGGTTAGTAGTGGCAATCAGCCCCAGCATTTT. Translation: CASLRVSSGNQPQHF.

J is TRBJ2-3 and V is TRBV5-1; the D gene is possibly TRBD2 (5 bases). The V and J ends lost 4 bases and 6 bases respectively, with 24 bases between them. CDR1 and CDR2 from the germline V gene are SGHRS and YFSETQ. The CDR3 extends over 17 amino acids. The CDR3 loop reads CASSPKTGPLAWDTQYF. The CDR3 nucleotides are TGCGCCAGCAGCCCCAAAACCGGGCCTCTAGCATGGGATACGCAGTATTTT.